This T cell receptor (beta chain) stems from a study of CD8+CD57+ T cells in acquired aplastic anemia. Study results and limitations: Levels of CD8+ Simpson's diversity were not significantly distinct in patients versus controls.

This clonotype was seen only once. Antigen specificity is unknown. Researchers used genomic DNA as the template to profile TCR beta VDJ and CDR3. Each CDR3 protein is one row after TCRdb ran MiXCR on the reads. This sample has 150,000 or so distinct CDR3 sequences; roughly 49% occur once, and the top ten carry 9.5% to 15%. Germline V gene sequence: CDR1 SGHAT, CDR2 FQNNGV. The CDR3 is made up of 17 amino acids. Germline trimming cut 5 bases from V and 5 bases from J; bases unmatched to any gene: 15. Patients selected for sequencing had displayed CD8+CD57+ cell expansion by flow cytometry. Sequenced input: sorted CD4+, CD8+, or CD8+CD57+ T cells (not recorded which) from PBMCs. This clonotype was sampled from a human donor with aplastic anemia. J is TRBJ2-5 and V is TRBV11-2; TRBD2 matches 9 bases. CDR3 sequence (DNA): TGTGCCAGCAGCCATGGGGGGGTAGCGGGAGCAAGGGAGACCCAGTACTTC. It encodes CASSHGGVAGARETQYF.